The sequence of this T cell receptor (beta chain) was determined in a study of cytomegalovirus exposure and HLA in healthy donors. The germline V gene encodes CDR1 MNHNS and CDR2 SASEGT. The CDR3 is 15 residues long. Trimming shortened V by 2 bases and J by 3 bases, and 13 bases separated the two germline ends. In the PCR, 60 Vbeta and 13 Jbeta primers were used. Clones were sequenced by immunoSEQ multiplex PCR, and TCRdb holds only the in-frame ones, with some missing. The table includes around 140,000 clones, around 78% detected once. This clone was observed once. The chain joins TRBV6-1 to TRBJ1-2; TRBD1 is a possible D gene (5 bases). The sample comprised PBMCs. The receptor was isolated from a female donor in good health and CMV-seropositive. For the CDR3, the DNA is TGTGCCAGCAGTGAATCCCCAGGGCCCGACTATGGCTACACCTTC. It specifies CASSESPGPDYGYTF.